This T cell receptor beta chain was sequenced for a study of T cells in Graves' hyperthyroidism and ophthalmopathy. TCR beta CDR3 region amplification was performed from RNA transcripts. Researchers ran a first-round RT-PCR on the TCR CDR3 using the HTBI primer set. TCRdb independently ran MiXCR on the multiplex PCR reads; one entry per CDR3 protein. The table includes about 660,000 distinct CDR3 sequences, approximately 42% detected once. Diagnoses used clinical symptoms, serum thyroxine and TRAb, thyroid ultrasound and orbital computed tomography. This clonotype was seen once. The specimen sequenced was peripheral blood or thyroid tissue (not recorded which). The source of this sequence is an adult man with Graves' disease, either hyperthyroidism or ophthalmopathy (not recorded which).

The CDR3 nucleotides read TGTGCCAGCAGCTTGGGCAGGGAGAGTGGCTACACCTTC. Translation: CASSLGRESGYTF. The gene calls are TRBV7-2 and TRBJ1-2; weak D call: TRBD1 (5 bases). Trimming left V 3 bases short and J 7 bases short, with 12 bases between. CDR1 is SGHTA and CDR2 is FQGNSA in the germline V gene. This CDR3 is 13 amino acids long.